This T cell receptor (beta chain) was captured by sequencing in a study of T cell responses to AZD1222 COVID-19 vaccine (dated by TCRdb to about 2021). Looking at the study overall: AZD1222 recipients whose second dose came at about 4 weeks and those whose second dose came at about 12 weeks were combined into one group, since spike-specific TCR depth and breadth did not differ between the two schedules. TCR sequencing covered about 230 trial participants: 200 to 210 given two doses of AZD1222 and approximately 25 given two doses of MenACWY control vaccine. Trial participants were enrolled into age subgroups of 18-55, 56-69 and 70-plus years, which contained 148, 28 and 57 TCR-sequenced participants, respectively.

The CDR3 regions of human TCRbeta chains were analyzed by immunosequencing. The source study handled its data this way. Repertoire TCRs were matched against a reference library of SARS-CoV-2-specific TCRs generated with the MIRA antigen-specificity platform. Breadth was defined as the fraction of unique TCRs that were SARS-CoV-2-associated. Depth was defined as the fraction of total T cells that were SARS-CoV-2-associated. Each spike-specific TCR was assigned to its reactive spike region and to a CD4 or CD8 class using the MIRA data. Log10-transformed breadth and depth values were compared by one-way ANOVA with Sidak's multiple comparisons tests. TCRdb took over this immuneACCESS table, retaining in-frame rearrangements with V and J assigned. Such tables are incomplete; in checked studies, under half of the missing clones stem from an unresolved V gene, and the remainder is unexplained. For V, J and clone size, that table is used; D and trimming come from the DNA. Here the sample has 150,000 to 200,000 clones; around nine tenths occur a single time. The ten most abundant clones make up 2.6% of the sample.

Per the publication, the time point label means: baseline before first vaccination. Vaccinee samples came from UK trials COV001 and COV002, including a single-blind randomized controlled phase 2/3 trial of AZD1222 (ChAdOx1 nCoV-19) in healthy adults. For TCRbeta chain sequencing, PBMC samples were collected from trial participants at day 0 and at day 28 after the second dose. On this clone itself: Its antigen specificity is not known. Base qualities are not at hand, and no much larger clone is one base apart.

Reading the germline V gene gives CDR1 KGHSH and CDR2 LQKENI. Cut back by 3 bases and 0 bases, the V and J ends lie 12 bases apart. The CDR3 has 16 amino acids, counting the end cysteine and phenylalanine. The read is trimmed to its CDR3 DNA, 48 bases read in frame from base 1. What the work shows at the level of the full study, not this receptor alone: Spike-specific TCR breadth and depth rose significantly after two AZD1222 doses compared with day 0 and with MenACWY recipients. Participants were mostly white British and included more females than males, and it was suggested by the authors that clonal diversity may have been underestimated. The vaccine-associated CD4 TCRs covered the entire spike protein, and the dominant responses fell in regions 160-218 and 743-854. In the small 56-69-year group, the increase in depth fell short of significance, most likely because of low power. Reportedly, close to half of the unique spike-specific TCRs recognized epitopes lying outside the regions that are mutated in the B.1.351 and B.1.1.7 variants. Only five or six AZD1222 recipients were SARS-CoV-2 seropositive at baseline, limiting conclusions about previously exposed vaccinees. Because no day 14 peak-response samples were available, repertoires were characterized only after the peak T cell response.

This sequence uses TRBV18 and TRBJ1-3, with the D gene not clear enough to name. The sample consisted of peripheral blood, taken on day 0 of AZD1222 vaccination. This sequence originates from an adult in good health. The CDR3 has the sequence CASSPPARPSGNTIYF. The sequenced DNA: TGTGCCAGCTCACCTCCTGCGCGACCCTCTGGAAACACCATATATTTT.